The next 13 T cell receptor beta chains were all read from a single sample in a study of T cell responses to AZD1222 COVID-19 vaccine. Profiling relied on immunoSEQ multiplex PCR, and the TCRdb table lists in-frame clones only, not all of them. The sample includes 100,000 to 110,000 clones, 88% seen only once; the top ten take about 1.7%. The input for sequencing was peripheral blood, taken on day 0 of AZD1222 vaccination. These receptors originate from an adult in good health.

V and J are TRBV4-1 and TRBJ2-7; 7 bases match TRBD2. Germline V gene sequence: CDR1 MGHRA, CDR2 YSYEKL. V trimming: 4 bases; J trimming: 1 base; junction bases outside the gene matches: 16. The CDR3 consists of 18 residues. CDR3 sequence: CASSPMNGIAGRSYEQYF. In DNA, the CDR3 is TGCGCCAGCAGCCCGATGAATGGAATAGCGGGCCGATCCTACGAGCAGTACTTC.

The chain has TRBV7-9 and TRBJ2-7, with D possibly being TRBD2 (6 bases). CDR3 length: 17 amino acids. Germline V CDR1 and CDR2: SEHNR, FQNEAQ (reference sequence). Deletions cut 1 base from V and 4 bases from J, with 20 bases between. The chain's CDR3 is CASSLGGRGGKGYEQYF. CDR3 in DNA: TGTGCCAGCAGCTTAGGAGGGCGAGGCGGGAAGGGATACGAGCAGTACTTC. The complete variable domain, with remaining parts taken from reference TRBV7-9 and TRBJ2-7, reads DTGVSQNPRHKITKRGQNVTFRCDPISEHNRLYWYRQTLGQGPEFLTYFQNEAQLEKSRLLSDRFSAERPKGSFSTLEIQRTEQGDSAMYLCASSLGGRGGKGYEQYFGPGTRLTVT.

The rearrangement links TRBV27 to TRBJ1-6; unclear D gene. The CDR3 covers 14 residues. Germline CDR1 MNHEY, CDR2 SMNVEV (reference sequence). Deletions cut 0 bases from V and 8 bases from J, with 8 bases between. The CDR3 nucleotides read TGTGCCAGCAGTTTATCAGGGTGGGATTCACCCCTCCACTTT. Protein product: CASSLSGWDSPLHF.

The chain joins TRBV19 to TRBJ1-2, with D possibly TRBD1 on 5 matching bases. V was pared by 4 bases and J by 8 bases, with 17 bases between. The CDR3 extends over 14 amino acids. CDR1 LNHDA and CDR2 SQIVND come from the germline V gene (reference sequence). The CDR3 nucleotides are TGTGCCAGTAGTACAAAGGGCGGGGGGTACGGCTACACCTTC. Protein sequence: CASSTKGGGYGYTF.

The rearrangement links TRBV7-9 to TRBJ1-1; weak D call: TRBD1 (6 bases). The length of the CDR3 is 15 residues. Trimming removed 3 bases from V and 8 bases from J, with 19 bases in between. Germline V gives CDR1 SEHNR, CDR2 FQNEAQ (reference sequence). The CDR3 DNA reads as TGTGCCAGCAGCTTCTTTACCGGGACAAGAGCAGAAGCTTTCTTT. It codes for CASSFFTGTRAEAFF.

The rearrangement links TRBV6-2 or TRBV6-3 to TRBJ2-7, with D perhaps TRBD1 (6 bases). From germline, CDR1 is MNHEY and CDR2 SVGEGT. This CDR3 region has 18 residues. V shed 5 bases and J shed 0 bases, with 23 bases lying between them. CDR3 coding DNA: TGTGCCAGCAGTCACCCTTTGGGAACAGGGTCAAGCTCCTACGAGCAGTACTTC. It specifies CASSHPLGTGSSSYEQYF.

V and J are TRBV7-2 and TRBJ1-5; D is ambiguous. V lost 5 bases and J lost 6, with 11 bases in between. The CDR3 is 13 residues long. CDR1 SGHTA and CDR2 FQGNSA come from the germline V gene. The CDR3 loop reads CASSLPEPQPQHF. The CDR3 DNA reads TGTGCCAGCAGCCTCCCCGAGCCTCAGCCCCAGCATTTT. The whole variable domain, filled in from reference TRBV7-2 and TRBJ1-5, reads GAGVSQSPSNKVTEKGKDVELRCDPISGHTALYWYRQSLGQGLEFLIYFQGNSAPDKSGLPSDRFSAERTGGSVSTLTIQRTQQEDSAVYLCASSLPEPQPQHFGDGTRLSIL.

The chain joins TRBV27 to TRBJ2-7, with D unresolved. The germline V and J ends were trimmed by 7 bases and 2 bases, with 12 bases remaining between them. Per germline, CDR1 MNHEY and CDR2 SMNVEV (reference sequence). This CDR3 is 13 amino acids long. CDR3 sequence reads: CASTYGPTYEQYF. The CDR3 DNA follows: TGTGCCAGCACCTATGGCCCAACCTACGAGCAGTACTTC.

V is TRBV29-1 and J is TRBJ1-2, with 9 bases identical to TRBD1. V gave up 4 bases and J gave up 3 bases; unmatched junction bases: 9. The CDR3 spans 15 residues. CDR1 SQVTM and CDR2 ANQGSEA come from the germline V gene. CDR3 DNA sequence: TGCAGCGTTGGTCTCCAGGGACAGGGAGACTATGGCTACACCTTC. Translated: CSVGLQGQGDYGYTF.

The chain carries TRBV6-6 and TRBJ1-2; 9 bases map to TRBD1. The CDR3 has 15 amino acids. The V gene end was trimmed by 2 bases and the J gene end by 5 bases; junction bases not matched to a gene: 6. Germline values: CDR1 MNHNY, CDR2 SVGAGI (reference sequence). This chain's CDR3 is CASSYLTGGGYGYTF. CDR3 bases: TGTGCCAGCAGTTACCTGACAGGGGGAGGATATGGCTACACCTTC.

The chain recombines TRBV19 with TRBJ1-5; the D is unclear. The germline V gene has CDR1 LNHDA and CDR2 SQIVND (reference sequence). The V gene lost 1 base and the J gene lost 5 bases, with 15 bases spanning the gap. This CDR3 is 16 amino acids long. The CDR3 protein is CASSIGGRWNHQPQHF. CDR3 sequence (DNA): TGTGCCAGTAGTATAGGAGGCAGGTGGAACCATCAGCCCCAGCATTTT. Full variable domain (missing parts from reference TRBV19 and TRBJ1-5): DGGITQSPKYLFRKEGQNVTLSCEQNLNHDAMYWYRQDPGQGLRLIYYSQIVNDFQKGDIAEGYSVSREKKESFPLTVTSAQKNPTAFYLCASSIGGRWNHQPQHFGDGTRLSIL.

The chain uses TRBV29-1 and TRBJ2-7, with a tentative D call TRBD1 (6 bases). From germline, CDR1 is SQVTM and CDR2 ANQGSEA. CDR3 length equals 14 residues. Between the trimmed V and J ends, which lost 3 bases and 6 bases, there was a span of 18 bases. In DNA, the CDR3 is TGCAGCGTTGACTCACAGGGCCCAGGACTCGAGCAGTACTTC. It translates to CSVDSQGPGLEQYF.

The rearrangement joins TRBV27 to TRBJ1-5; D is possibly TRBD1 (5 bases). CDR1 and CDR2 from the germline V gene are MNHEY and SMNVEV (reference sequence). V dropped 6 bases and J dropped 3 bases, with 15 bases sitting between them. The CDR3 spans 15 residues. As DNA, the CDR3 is TGTGCCAGCAGAGAAAAAGACAGATCCAATCAGCCCCAGCATTTT. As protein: CASREKDRSNQPQHF.